This section outlines one T cell receptor (beta chain) sequence together with its context. The data are from a study of T cells after somatic rescue of genetic block. Using immunoSEQ multiplex PCR, the repertoire was profiled, and TCRdb retains in-frame clones only, with some absent. The table has approximately 71,000 clones, 85% to 95% seen once. Germline loops: CDR1 WNHNN, CDR2 SYGVQD (reference sequence). The length of the CDR3 is 15 residues. J lost 3 bases, V lost 0 bases, and 5 bases had no gene match. Sequenced sample: peripheral blood mononuclear cells (PBMCs). The chain couples TRBV10-1 to TRBJ2-7; the match to TRBD1 covers 7 bases. The receptor was derived from a middle-aged man. The CDR3 DNA is TGCGCCAGCAGTGAGTCAACAGGGGAAGGCTACGAGCAGTACTTC. It yields the protein CASSESTGEGYEQYF.